Following are 29 T cell receptor beta chains from one sample sequenced in a study of tumor-infiltrating lymphocytes in primary liver carcinoma. A primer matching the constant region was used to make TCR beta cDNA from approximately 500 ng of total RNA. Three nested multiplex PCR rounds, a slightly modified ARM-PCR, produced the libraries for TCR beta. Rounds one and two of PCR, each of about 10 cycles, were primed with TRBV1-TRBV30 forward primers and a C-beta reverse primer. TCRdb used MiXCR to reprocess the multiplex PCR reads, holding one entry per CDR3 protein. This sample yields tens of thousands of distinct CDR3 sequences, of which 71% are seen a single time; under 45% belongs to the top ten. From unsorted bulk tissue weighing roughly 18-30 mg, DNA and RNA were co-extracted. The sample was liver tumor tissue from sampling region 4. The subset was: tumor region T4, right-lateral pole. The receptor set was obtained from a man aged 35-49 years with primary liver carcinoma and hepatitis B virus infection.

A note on this clonotype: The junction differs from germline at one of its ends, possibly a read error. The V gene is TRBV7-9, the J gene TRBJ1-5, with D maybe TRBD1 (5 bases). This CDR3 spans 15 amino acids. The germline V gene encodes CDR1 SEHNR and CDR2 FQNEAQ (reference sequence). CDR3 DNA: TGTGCCTGCAGCCGCATCGGGGGAGGAGGTCAGCCCCAGCATTTT. Amino acid sequence: CACSRIGGGGQPQHF.

This clonotype appeared many times. Mismatch with germline at one junction end may stem from a read error. This chain joins TRBV29-1 and TRBJ2-5; 11 bases align to TRBD2. Germline-derived CDR1 and CDR2 are SQVTM and ANQGSEA. This CDR3 spans 15 amino acids. CDR3 sequence (DNA): TGCAGCGTTCGCACTAGCGGGAGTTGGGCAGAGACCCAGCACTTC. It codes for CSVRTSGSWAETQHF. Drawing the rest from reference TRBV29-1 and TRBJ2-5, the complete variable domain is SAVISQKPSRDICQRGTSLTIQCQVDSQVTMMFWYRQQPGQSLTLIATANQGSEATYESGFVIDKFPISRPNLTFSTLTVSNMSPEDSSIYLCSVRTSGSWAETQHFGPGTRLLVL.

A word on this clonotype: A much larger clone lies a single base off, so this may be a read error. The chain couples TRBV5-6 to TRBJ2-7; D gene uncertain. V shed 4 bases and J shed 4 bases, with 6 bases lying between them. The CDR3 is 11 amino acids. Germline loops: CDR1 SGHDT, CDR2 YYEEEE. CDR3 protein: CASSRRYEQYF. In nucleotides, the CDR3 is TGTGCCAGCAGCCGCAGATACGAGCAGTACTTC.

A remark on this clonotype: With a much larger clone just one base away, this may be a read error. V gene TRBV6-4 combines with J gene TRBJ2-2; TRBD2 might be the D (5 bases). The CDR3 runs 13 residues. Germline V CDR1 and CDR2: MRHNA, SNTAGT. In DNA, the CDR3 is TGTGCCAGCAGTGACTCGAACACCGGGAAGCTGTTTTTT. It is translated as CASSDSNTGKLFF.

Regarding this clonotype: Relative to the germline gene, one junction end is altered; a read error may explain this. This chain links TRBV11-2 with TRBJ1-2, with TRBD1 as a possible D gene (6 bases). Germline loops: CDR1 SGHAT, CDR2 FQNNGV. There are 15 residues in the CDR3. The CDR3 spells CARSYTGGSSPRYTF. The CDR3 nucleotides read TGTGCCAGGAGCTATACGGGGGGCTCCTCCCCTCGCTACACCTTC.

With respect to this clonotype: An end of the junction does not agree with germline; a read error may underlie this. The chain recombines TRBV4-3 with TRBJ2-4; D unclear. The germline V gene encodes CDR1 LGHNA and CDR2 YSLEER. CDR3 length: 14 residues. CDR3 sequence reads: CASNQDGLVNIQYF. In nucleotides, the CDR3 is TGCGCCAGCAACCAAGATGGCCTGGTGAACATTCAGTACTTC.

On this clonotype itself: One end of the junction varies from germline; a read error may be responsible. The CDR3 region has the DNA TGTGCTATCAGACTGGGACAGGGGGCAGATGAGCAGTTCTTC. This gives the protein CAIRLGQGADEQFF. This chain joins TRBV10-3 and TRBJ2-1, with TRBD1 identical over 12 bases. Germline CDR1 is ENHRY and CDR2 is SYGVKD. The CDR3 is 14 residues long.

This clonotype was observed a few times. A read error may produce the germline difference seen at one junction end. The chain combines TRBV11-1 with TRBJ2-7; either TRBD1 or TRBD2 may fit D (5 bases each). Per germline, CDR1 SGHAT and CDR2 FQDESV (reference sequence). The CDR3 has 13 amino acids. CDR3 amino acids: CASSLGLARELYF. In DNA, the CDR3 is TGTGCCAGCAGCCTGGGGCTAGCAAGGGAGCTGTACTTC.

Notes on this clonotype: The junction departs from germline at one end; a sequencing error may be responsible. The chain has TRBV4-3 and TRBJ2-7; D possibly corresponds to TRBD2 (7 bases). CDR1 is LGHNA and CDR2 is YSLEER in the germline V gene. The CDR3 sequence is 15 residues long. For the CDR3, the DNA is TGCGCCGGCAGCCAAGATAGGGGGGCGGGAGACGAGCATTACTTC. This translates into CAGSQDRGAGDEHYF.

A remark on this clonotype: A much larger clone differs by one base, so this may be a read error. The rearrangement uses TRBV12-3 or TRBV12-4 and TRBJ1-1, with unresolved D. The CDR3 has 12 residues. The CDR3 protein is CASSLDGSETFF. CDR3 in DNA: TGTGCCAGCAGTTTAGACGGGTCTGAAACTTTCTTT.

The chain is built from TRBV10-3 and TRBJ1-1; D is perhaps TRBD1 (6 bases). Trimming took 4 bases from V and 12 from J, leaving 24 bases between them. CDR1 and CDR2 (germline): ENHRY, SYGVKD. The CDR3 has 15 residues. The CDR3 loop reads CAISVTGLGDPESFF. CDR3 nucleotide sequence: TGTGCCATCAGTGTGACAGGACTGGGGGACCCCGAATCTTTCTTT.

The table lists this clonotype with many counts. This chain joins TRBV7-9 and TRBJ2-7; D could derive from TRBD1 or TRBD2 (5 bases each). Germline assignment: CDR1 SEHNR and CDR2 FQNEAQ (reference sequence). V dropped 4 bases and J dropped 2 bases, with 18 bases sitting between them. CDR3 length: 16 amino acids. CDR3 loop: CASSSLPGAGPYEQYF. As DNA, the CDR3 is TGTGCCAGCAGCTCCCTCCCCGGGGCTGGGCCCTACGAGCAGTACTTC.

The rearrangement links TRBV11-2 to TRBJ2-3, with D perhaps matching TRBD2 (5 bases). The CDR3 spans 12 residues. V lost 9 bases and J lost 14, with 21 bases in between. Per the germline V gene, CDR1 is SGHAT and CDR2 is FQNNGV. The DNA for the CDR3 is TGTGCCAGTAGCGCCAGCACAGATAAGCTGTATTTT. Amino acid sequence: CASSASTDKLYF. The variable domain in full, with the rest retrieved from reference TRBV11-2 and TRBJ2-3, is EAGVAQSPRYKIIEKRQSVAFWCNPISGHATLYWYQQILGQGPKLLIQFQNNGVVDDSQLPKDRFSAERLKGVDSTLKIQPAKLEDSAVYLCASSASTDKLYFGPGTRLTVL.

A word on this clonotype: A read error may be the cause here, since a much bigger clone is one base away. The conserved phenylalanine or tryptophan normally closing the CDR3 is absent here, so this likely arose from a read error. The J gene is TRBJ2-1, the V gene TRBV7-8; TRBD2 is a possible D gene (5 bases). From germline, CDR1 is SGHVS and CDR2 FQNEAQ. The CDR3 length is 13 residues. V shed 5 bases and J shed 10 bases, with 15 bases lying between them. CDR3 DNA: TGTGCCAGCAGCCTAGGGCGGGCCGGGGAGCAGTTCTTA. It is translated as CASSLGRAGEQFL.

This clonotype was recorded a few times. The J gene is TRBJ2-6, the V gene TRBV2; possibly TRBD1 for D (5 bases). CDR1 is SNHLY, CDR2 FYNNEI, per germline. V was pared by 2 bases and J by 2 bases, with 7 bases between. The CDR3 is 15 amino acids. CDR3 sequence reads: CASSESRAGANVLTF. The DNA of the CDR3 is TGTGCCAGCAGTGAATCCAGGGCTGGGGCCAACGTCCTGACTTTC. Drawing the rest from reference TRBV2 and TRBJ2-6, the complete variable domain is EPEVTQTPSHQVTQMGQEVILRCVPISNHLYFYWYRQILGQKVEFLVSFYNNEISEKSEIFDDQFSVERPDGSNFTLKIRSTKLEDSAMYFCASSESRAGANVLTFGAGSRLTVL.

Comment on this clonotype: One end of the junction does not line up with germline, which may come from a read error. This chain joins TRBV6-5 and TRBJ2-7; tentative D call: TRBD1 (6 bases). This CDR3 spans 13 amino acids. The germline V gene has CDR1 MNHEY and CDR2 SVGAGI. Here the CDR3 reads CASRETGEYEQYF. Here the CDR3 DNA reads TGTGCCAGCAGGGAGACAGGTGAGTACGAGCAATACTTC.

In regard to this clonotype: Its ends do not fully match the called genes, so a read error is possible. This sequence joins TRBV4-2 and TRBJ1-1; TRBD1 might be the D (6 bases). Germline CDR1 LGHNA, CDR2 YNFKEQ. This CDR3 region has 17 residues. CDR3 nucleotide sequence: TGTGCCAGCAGCCAAGAGTATGGACAGTGTTTTTGGACTGAAACTTTCTTT. Protein product: CASSQEYGQCFWTETFF.

The gene calls are TRBV7-9 and TRBJ2-7; D possibly corresponds to TRBD1 (6 bases). CDR3 length: 12 residues. The V end was cut by 4 bases, the J end by 12 bases, with 16 bases between. CDR1 and CDR2 (germline): SEHNR, FQNEAQ (reference sequence). Here the CDR3 DNA reads TGTGCCAGCAGCTGGACAGACTACGAACGGTACTTC. It encodes CASSWTDYERYF.

This chain connects TRBV4-2 to TRBJ2-1; possible D gene TRBD2, 5 bases. CDR1 LGHNA and CDR2 YNFKEQ come from the germline V gene. The CDR3 sequence is 12 residues long. With 5 bases removed from V and 7 bases from J, the gap between germline ends came to 9 bases. The CDR3 is CASSVGVNEQFF. CDR3 coding DNA: TGTGCCAGCAGCGTCGGGGTGAATGAGCAGTTCTTC.

This clonotype was observed many times. This chain connects TRBV9 to TRBJ2-7, with TRBD2 matching over 7 bases. With 4 bases clipped from V and 0 bases from J, the junction kept 10 bases outside the gene matches. This CDR3 region has 16 residues. Germline V gene sequence: CDR1 SGDLS, CDR2 YYNGEE. CDR3 sequence reads: CASSPQAAGISYEQYF. The CDR3 coding sequence is TGTGCCAGCAGCCCTCAGGCAGCGGGAATCTCCTACGAGCAGTACTTC.

In regard to this clonotype: The junction does not match germline at one end; this may be a read error. This sequence joins TRBV6-5 and TRBJ2-7, with TRBD1 matching over 8 bases. This CDR3 is built from 14 residues. CDR1 and CDR2 (germline): MNHEY, SVGAGI. CDR3 in DNA: TGTGCCAGCAGTCCCTGGACAGGGAACTACGGGCAGTACTTC. Amino acid sequence: CASSPWTGNYGQYF.

Points on this clonotype: The junction does not match germline at one end; this may be a read error. This rearrangement joins TRBV4-1 to TRBJ1-4, with 9 bases identical to TRBD1. This CDR3 is 19 amino acids long. In germline, CDR1 is MGHRA, CDR2 YSYEKL. CDR3 sequence reads: CANSQEGNRGRVTNEKLFF. The DNA for the CDR3 is TGCGCCAACAGCCAAGAGGGGAACAGGGGGCGAGTTACTAATGAAAAACTGTTTTTT.

The table lists this clonotype with a few counts. A clone one base away is much larger, so this may be a read error. This chain links TRBV24-1 with TRBJ2-1; tentative D call: TRBD2 (6 bases). This CDR3 is built from 17 residues. Germline values: CDR1 KGHDR, CDR2 SFDVKD. V was pared by 4 bases and J by 1 base, with 16 bases between. The CDR3 DNA follows: TGTGCCACCAGTGAATATTCTACGACTAGATCCTACAATGAGCAGTTCTTC. It codes for CATSEYSTTRSYNEQFF.

This clonotype was seen at least ten times. This chain links TRBV10-3 with TRBJ2-7, with D tentatively TRBD2 (5 bases). The CDR3 totals 14 residues. The V end was cut by 3 bases, the J end by 7 bases, with 16 bases between. The V gene's germline CDR1 is ENHRY and CDR2 SYGVKD. The CDR3 coding sequence is TGTGCCATCAGTGACTCCCGGGGTTTCGGGGAGCAGTACTTC. Translating it yields CAISDSRGFGEQYF.

About this clonotype: Sequence at one end of the junction differs from germline and may be a read error. The rearrangement joins TRBV11-2 to TRBJ2-3; the D is unclear. Germline V gene data show CDR1 as SGHAT and CDR2 as FQNNGV. This CDR3 contains 12 residues. CDR3 protein: CVSSTSTDTQYF. The CDR3 DNA is TGTGTCAGCAGCACCAGCACGGATACGCAGTATTTT.

This clonotype appeared many times. This chain connects TRBV5-8 to TRBJ2-1; 12 positions match TRBD2. With 0 bases clipped from V and 7 bases from J, the junction kept 5 bases outside the gene matches. This CDR3 is 16 amino acids long. In germline, CDR1 is SGHTS, CDR2 YDEGEE. CDR3 sequence: CASSLGLAGVKNEQFF. The CDR3 region has the DNA TGTGCCAGCAGCTTGGGACTAGCGGGAGTGAAGAATGAGCAGTTCTTC.

This clonotype is a singleton in its sample. V and J are TRBV6-1 and TRBJ1-6; D is ambiguous. This CDR3 contains 14 residues. Germline V lookup: CDR1 MNHNS, CDR2 SASEGT. Here the CDR3 DNA reads TGTGTTAGCAGTGAGGGCGAGTCAGTATCACCCCTCCACTTT. Translation: CVSSEGESVSPLHF.

A note on this clonotype: This may be a read error, as it is one base from a much larger clone. The chain links TRBV30 to TRBJ2-7, with D perhaps matching TRBD1 (5 bases). Germline CDR1 is GTSNPN and CDR2 is SVGIG (reference sequence). The CDR3 length is 15 residues. CDR3 region: CAWSEQDLNSYERYF. The CDR3 bases are TGTGCCTGGAGTGAACAGGATCTAAACTCCTACGAGCGGTACTTC.

About this clonotype: An end of the junction differs from the germline gene, which may be a read error. The chain employs TRBV6-2 or TRBV6-3 and TRBJ1-5; D not resolved. The DNA end lines up better with TRBJ2-3; the J call may be wrong. The CDR3 sequence is 13 residues long. Per the germline V gene, CDR1 is MNHEY and CDR2 is SVGEGT. In DNA, the CDR3 is TGTGCCTGCAGTTCTCCCTTAGATCAGCCCCAGTATTTT. This translates into CACSSPLDQPQYF.